This passage covers 25 T cell receptor beta chains from one sample sequenced in a study of blood T cell repertoires in COVID-19. TCRdb keeps only in-frame clones here, not all; method: immunoSEQ multiplex PCR. The repertoire holds 200,000 to 300,000 clones, roughly 81% seen once, with 6.5% to 9% in the top ten. The specimen was peripheral blood. The receptors originated from a woman of 80 years or more with COVID-19, enrolled during active disease.

This clone was seen a few times. The V gene is TRBV5-4, the J gene TRBJ1-2, with D perhaps TRBD1 (5 bases). Germline values: CDR1 SGHNT, CDR2 YYREEE (reference sequence). The CDR3 length is 14 residues. Deletions cut 0 bases from V and 4 bases from J, with 10 bases between. The CDR3 protein is CASSLARRGYGYTF. The CDR3 nucleotides are TGTGCCAGCAGCTTGGCCCGTAGGGGCTATGGCTACACCTTC. Supplemented by reference TRBV5-4 and TRBJ1-2, the full variable domain reads ETGVTQSPTHLIKTRGQQVTLRCSSQSGHNTVSWYQQALGQGPQFIFQYYREEENGRGNFPPRFSGLQFPNYSSELNVNALELDDSALYLCASSLARRGYGYTFGSGTRLTVV.

The chain is built from TRBV7-2 and TRBJ2-7; 9 positions match TRBD2. Germline loops: CDR1 SGHTA, CDR2 FQGNSA. The junction had 8 bases not matched to a gene; V was cut back by 0 bases and J by 5 bases. There are 16 residues in the CDR3. The CDR3 spells CASSLASSGNYNEQYF. CDR3 nucleotide sequence: TGTGCCAGCAGCTTAGCCTCTAGCGGGAATTACAACGAGCAGTACTTC.

This clone was picked up a small number of times. This sequence joins TRBV3-1 (or the pseudogene TRBV3-2) and TRBJ2-2; no reliable D call. The CDR3 length is 14 residues. Trimming pared 1 base from V and 1 base from J, leaving 4 bases between. Germline CDR1 reads LGHDT; CDR2 reads YNNKEL (reference sequence). CDR3 region: CASSQGQNTGELFF. The DNA for the CDR3 is TGTGCCAGCAGCCAAGGACAGAACACCGGGGAGCTGTTTTTT.

The chain uses TRBV19 and TRBJ1-1; D is unclear. Per germline, CDR1 LNHDA and CDR2 SQIVND (reference sequence). The V gene lost 10 bases and the J gene lost 5 bases, with 8 bases spanning the gap. The CDR3 is 10 residues long. For the CDR3, the DNA is TGTGCCACAGGTCAAACTGAAGCTTTCTTT. The encoded protein is CATGQTEAFF.

The chain employs TRBV5-5 and TRBJ1-2; D perhaps matches TRBD1 (6 bases). The CDR3 runs 13 residues. Deletions cut 9 bases from V and 4 bases from J, with 16 bases between. The germline V gene encodes CDR1 SGHKS and CDR2 YYEKEE (reference sequence). The CDR3 region has the DNA TGTGCCACTACGACAGGAGACTTCTATGGCTACACCTTC. This encodes CATTTGDFYGYTF. Looking up the rest from reference TRBV5-5 and TRBJ1-2 gives the full variable domain: DAGVTQSPTHLIKTRGQQVTLRCSPISGHKSVSWYQQVLGQGPQFIFQYYEKEERGRGNFPDRFSARQFPNYSSELNVNALLLGDSALYLCATTTGDFYGYTFGSGTRLTVV.

The chain carries TRBV27 and TRBJ1-2; 10 positions match TRBD1. This CDR3 is 14 amino acids long. The germline V gene encodes CDR1 MNHEY and CDR2 SMNVEV (reference sequence). With 5 bases clipped from V and 7 bases from J, the junction kept 7 bases outside the gene matches. The chain's CDR3 is CASSVRQGAGGYTF. The CDR3 DNA reads as TGTGCCAGCAGTGTCAGACAGGGGGCGGGTGGCTACACCTTC.

The J gene is TRBJ1-2, the V gene TRBV7-2; D remains unclear. The V gene's germline CDR1 is SGHTA and CDR2 FQGNSA. V dropped 2 bases and J dropped 4 bases, with 8 bases sitting between them. The CDR3 has 13 residues. The CDR3 nucleotides are TGTGCCAGCAGCTTATTACAGCTCTATGGCTACACCTTC. Its translation: CASSLLQLYGYTF.

The count of this clone is one. The V and J genes are TRBV28 and TRBJ1-1; 7 nucleotides agree with TRBD1. The J segment lost 5 bases and the V segment lost 6 bases, leaving 9 bases of the junction unmatched. The germline CDR1 and CDR2 sequences are MDHEN and SYDVKM. The CDR3 has 14 amino acids. In DNA, the CDR3 is TGTGCCAGCAGCCTCCGGTCCAGGGGGACTGAAGCTTTCTTT. Residues: CASSLRSRGTEAFF.

In this sample, this clone turned up a few times. For the CDR3, the DNA is TGTGCCAGCAGCTTAGATCCTTCGGGGGGCGGCGAGCAGTACTTC. It specifies CASSLDPSGGGEQYF. The rearrangement links TRBV11-2 to TRBJ2-7; D possibly corresponds to TRBD2 (7 bases). Between the trimmed V and J ends, which lost 0 bases and 6 bases, there was a span of 15 bases. Germline assignment: CDR1 SGHAT and CDR2 FQNNGV. The CDR3 is 15 residues long.

The chain carries TRBV6-5 and TRBJ1-2, with D perhaps TRBD1 (5 bases). The germline CDR1 and CDR2 sequences are MNHEY and SVGAGI. The CDR3 runs to 12 residues. V was shortened by 6 bases and J by 8 bases, with 13 bases between the two germline ends. The CDR3 coding sequence is TGTGCCAGCAGGGCGCCGGGGGGAGGCTACACCTTC. This translates into CASRAPGGGYTF.

The table lists this clone with a count of one. The CDR3 region has the DNA TGTGCCAGCACCCCTAAGGAGGGGCTGGGTAATCAGCCCCAGCATTTT. Its translation is CASTPKEGLGNQPQHF. The chain uses TRBV2 and TRBJ1-5; possible D gene TRBD1, 5 bases. Looked up from germline, CDR1 is SNHLY and CDR2 is FYNNEI. The V end was cut by 7 bases, the J end by 4 bases, with 20 bases between. The CDR3 spans 16 residues.

This clone is a singleton in its sample. The V call is TRBV9, the J call TRBJ2-3, with 8 nucleotides matching TRBD2. This CDR3 has 16 amino acids. Germline CDR1 is SGDLS and CDR2 is YYNGEE. J gave up 1 base and V 0 bases, and 4 bases lay outside the gene matches. CDR3 nucleotides: TGTGCCAGCAGCGTAGGGGCTAGCGGGCGCACAGATACGCAGTATTTT. Its translation is CASSVGASGRTDTQYF.

A single count supports this clone. This sequence joins TRBV18 and TRBJ2-7; TRBD2 agrees at 9 bases. Looked up from germline, CDR1 is KGHSH and CDR2 is LQKENI. The CDR3 has 15 residues. Losses at the gene ends were 6 bases for V and 3 bases for J; bases not matched to a gene: 9. Here the CDR3 reads CASSFSSGGNYEQYF. The DNA of the CDR3 is TGTGCCAGCTCGTTCTCCAGCGGGGGGAACTACGAGCAGTACTTC. Based on the CDR3 plus reference TRBV18 and TRBJ2-7, the full variable domain is NAGVMQNPRHLVRRRGQEARLRCSPMKGHSHVYWYRQLPEEGLKFMVYLQKENIIDESGMPKERFSAEFPKEGPSILRIQQVVRGDSAAYFCASSFSSGGNYEQYFGPGTRLTVT.

The J gene is TRBJ1-2, the V gene TRBV6-6, with 8 bases fitting TRBD1. The CDR3 length is 14 residues. With V trimmed by 0 bases and J by 8 bases, 5 bases remained unmatched. CDR1 MNHNY and CDR2 SVGAGI come from the germline V gene (reference sequence). The CDR3 is CASSYSGTGGGYTF. The CDR3 region has the DNA TGTGCCAGCAGTTACTCTGGGACAGGTGGCGGCTACACCTTC.

The chain couples TRBV6-5 to TRBJ1-2; 7 nucleotides match TRBD1. The CDR3 extends over 11 amino acids. The germline V gene encodes CDR1 MNHEY and CDR2 SVGAGI. Unmatched junction bases numbered 3, after V lost 6 bases and J lost 8 bases. CDR3: CASRMDRGYTF. The CDR3 coding sequence is TGTGCCAGCAGGATGGACAGGGGCTACACCTTC.

This clone was counted only a few times. One junction end disagrees with the germline gene, perhaps due to a read error. The gene calls are TRBV2 and TRBJ1-5; D may be TRBD1 (5 bases). The CDR3 runs to 15 residues. In germline, CDR1 is SNHLY, CDR2 FYNNEI. The CDR3: CASSDRVKSSQPQHF. CDR3 nucleotide sequence: TGTGCCAGCAGTGACAGGGTAAAAAGCAGTCAGCCCCAGCATTTT.

The chain carries TRBV28 and TRBJ2-7, with 13 positions matching TRBD2. CDR3 length: 14 amino acids. J was trimmed by 0 bases and V by 11 bases; bases with no gene match: 4. Germline V gene sequence: CDR1 MDHEN, CDR2 SYDVKM. Here the CDR3 DNA reads TGTGCCTCACGACTAGCGGGAGGCTCCTACGAGCAGTACTTC. This encodes CASRLAGGSYEQYF.

Note on this clone: A read error is possible here, since a much larger clone lies one base away. The chain carries TRBV5-1 and TRBJ1-3, with a weak D call TRBD1 (5 bases). CDR1 and CDR2 from the germline V gene are SGHRS and YFSETQ. This CDR3 spans 15 amino acids. V was shortened by 3 bases and J by 0 bases, with 10 bases between the two germline ends. CDR3 sequence: CASSSTAHSGNTIYF. For the CDR3, the DNA is TGCGCCAGCAGCTCGACAGCCCACTCTGGAAACACCATATATTTT.

The rearrangement links TRBV27 to TRBJ2-3; 8 nucleotides line up with TRBD1. V trimming: 5 bases; J trimming: 3 bases; junction bases outside the gene matches: 7. Germline CDR1 is MNHEY and CDR2 is SMNVEV (reference sequence). CDR3 length: 15 amino acids. As DNA, the CDR3 is TGTGCCAGCAGTCCCGGACAGGGAGGTACAGATACGCAGTATTTT. Encoded protein: CASSPGQGGTDTQYF.

The chain combines TRBV6-5 with TRBJ2-5, with 7 bases matching TRBD2. The ends lost 5 bases at V and 5 bases at J; junction bases unmatched: 11. The CDR3 loop spans 15 amino acids. Per germline, CDR1 MNHEY and CDR2 SVGAGI. This CDR3 reads CASSHWGGSGETQYF. The CDR3 nucleotides are TGTGCCAGCAGTCATTGGGGGGGTAGTGGGGAGACCCAGTACTTC.

The chain couples TRBV27 to TRBJ2-7; TRBD1 agrees at 8 bases. Germline CDR1 is MNHEY and CDR2 is SMNVEV (reference sequence). The CDR3 contains 15 residues. J was trimmed by 2 bases and V by 7 bases; bases with no gene match: 10. DNA for the CDR3: TGTGCCAGCATCCCCAGGGGGCAGGGGGCCTACGAGCAGTACTTC. As protein: CASIPRGQGAYEQYF.

The V gene is TRBV18, the J gene TRBJ1-4; maybe TRBD1 (6 bases). V shed 2 bases and J shed 7 bases, with 17 bases lying between them. This CDR3 is built from 16 residues. Germline-derived CDR1 and CDR2 are KGHSH and LQKENI. CDR3 sequence reads: CASSPETGRLGEKLFF. Written as DNA, the CDR3 is TGTGCCAGCTCACCAGAGACAGGCCGACTGGGTGAAAAACTGTTTTTT.

The chain joins TRBV5-1 to TRBJ2-5; TRBD1 might be the D (6 bases). CDR1 SGHRS and CDR2 YFSETQ come from the germline V gene. The germline V and J ends were trimmed by 0 bases and 2 bases, with 29 bases remaining between them. This CDR3 has 21 amino acids. The CDR3 DNA reads as TGCGCCAGCAGCTTGGCCCTTCCCAGGACAGCCTACGCCAGAACTCAAGAGACCCAGTACTTC. It codes for CASSLALPRTAYARTQETQYF. Full variable domain (rest looked up from reference TRBV5-1 and TRBJ2-5): KAGVTQTPRYLIKTRGQQVTLSCSPISGHRSVSWYQQTPGQGLQFLFEYFSETQRNKGNFPGRFSGRQFSNSRSEMNVSTLELGDSALYLCASSLALPRTAYARTQETQYFGPGTRLLVL.

The chain joins TRBV7-2 to TRBJ1-2, with 8 bases matching TRBD1. CDR1 is SGHTA and CDR2 is FQGNSA in the germline V gene. The J segment lost 2 bases and the V segment lost 4 bases, leaving 6 bases of the junction unmatched. This CDR3 contains 15 residues. CDR3 in amino acids: CASSSYRGGNYGYTF. CDR3 DNA: TGTGCCAGCAGCTCATACAGGGGGGGCAACTATGGCTACACCTTC.

The V gene is TRBV11-2, the J gene TRBJ2-7; weak D call: TRBD1 (6 bases). The CDR3 consists of 14 residues. The ends were cut back, 5 bases at V and 2 bases at J, with 13 bases in the middle. Looked up from germline, CDR1 is SGHAT and CDR2 is FQNNGV. CDR3 sequence (DNA): TGTGCCAGCAGCCTAACATGGACAGCCTACGAGCAGTACTTC. It specifies CASSLTWTAYEQYF. The full variable domain, completed using reference TRBV11-2 and TRBJ2-7, is EAGVAQSPRYKIIEKRQSVAFWCNPISGHATLYWYQQILGQGPKLLIQFQNNGVVDDSQLPKDRFSAERLKGVDSTLKIQPAKLEDSAVYLCASSLTWTAYEQYFGPGTRLTVT.